These 12 T cell receptor beta chains came from one sample sequenced in a study of blood T cell repertoires in COVID-19. The data were produced by immunoSEQ multiplex PCR, yet TCRdb's version contains in-frame clones alone and is incomplete. The profile shows roughly 200,000 clones, 65% to 85% of them singletons. Sequenced sample: peripheral blood. These receptors were taken from a man in his forties with active or convalescent COVID-19.

This clone was seen once. This chain joins TRBV5-1 and TRBJ1-3; 9 positions match TRBD1. This CDR3 has 15 residues. The J segment lost 2 bases and the V segment lost 3 bases, leaving 3 bases of the junction unmatched. Germline loops: CDR1 SGHRS, CDR2 YFSETQ. The CDR3 region has the DNA TGCGCCAGCAGCTCACAGGGGGCTGCTGGAAACACCATATATTTT. Its translation is CASSSQGAAGNTIYF.

The rearrangement joins TRBV6-5 to TRBJ2-7, with 8 bases aligning to TRBD1. The CDR3 has 13 residues. Germline trimming cut 9 bases from V and 5 bases from J; bases unmatched to any gene: 9. Germline V gives CDR1 MNHEY, CDR2 SVGAGI. DNA of the CDR3: TGTGCCAGTCAAAGGACAGGGAAGGACGAGCAGTACTTC. Its protein product is CASQRTGKDEQYF.

V and J are TRBV30 and TRBJ1-6; 9 bases align to TRBD1. The CDR3 length is 15 residues. The germline gives CDR1 GTSNPN, CDR2 SVGIG (reference sequence). Trimming removed 5 bases from V and 8 bases from J; junction bases left unmatched: 10. The CDR3 protein is CAWGGQGGNHSPLHF. The DNA of the CDR3 is TGTGCCTGGGGGGGACAGGGAGGGAATCATTCACCCCTCCACTTT.

The genes are TRBV3-1 (or the pseudogene TRBV3-2) and TRBJ1-2; 8 bases match TRBD1. The CDR3 extends over 14 amino acids. V lost 3 bases to trimming and J lost 8 bases; unmatched junction nucleotides: 8. In germline, CDR1 is LGHDT, CDR2 YNNKEL (reference sequence). CDR3 protein: CASSHRQGTGGYTF. The DNA of the CDR3 is TGTGCCAGCAGCCACCGACAGGGGACGGGGGGCTACACCTTC.

The chain links TRBV5-1 to TRBJ2-1; TRBD1 matches 7 bases. V trimming: 4 bases; J trimming: 6 bases; junction bases outside the gene matches: 10. The germline CDR1 and CDR2 sequences are SGHRS and YFSETQ. The CDR3 spans 15 residues. The CDR3 DNA reads as TGCGCCAGCAGCAAAGAGGGGACAGAAGGCAATGAGCAGTTCTTC. Translation: CASSKEGTEGNEQFF. The full variable domain, in which reference TRBV5-1 and TRBJ2-1 provide the parts outside the CDR3, is KAGVTQTPRYLIKTRGQQVTLSCSPISGHRSVSWYQQTPGQGLQFLFEYFSETQRNKGNFPGRFSGRQFSNSRSEMNVSTLELGDSALYLCASSKEGTEGNEQFFGPGTRLTVL.

The chain couples TRBV5-1 to TRBJ2-1; 9 bases map to TRBD2. The V gene's germline CDR1 is SGHRS and CDR2 YFSETQ. The trim removed 3 bases at V and 10 bases at J, leaving 2 bases unmatched. The CDR3 consists of 12 residues. The CDR3: CASSWLAGEQFF. The CDR3, as DNA: TGCGCCAGCAGCTGGCTAGCGGGAGAGCAGTTCTTC.

This rearrangement joins TRBV19 to TRBJ2-1, with 9 bases identical to TRBD2. Losses at the gene ends were 3 bases for V and 2 bases for J; bases not matched to a gene: 5. Per the germline V gene, CDR1 is LNHDA and CDR2 is SQIVND (reference sequence). The CDR3 is 16 residues long. CDR3 sequence: CASSMDVAGAYNEQFF. CDR3 nucleotide sequence: TGTGCCAGTAGTATGGACGTAGCGGGGGCCTACAATGAGCAGTTCTTC.

The chain couples TRBV4-3 to TRBJ1-4; D is unresolved. V was clipped by 4 bases and J by 5 bases, with 8 bases between them. The CDR3 runs 13 residues. The V gene's germline CDR1 is LGHNA and CDR2 YSLEER. CDR3 nucleotides: TGCGCCAGCAGCCGGCAGAAGAATGAAAAACTGTTTTTT. Its protein product is CASSRQKNEKLFF.

The chain employs TRBV5-4 and TRBJ2-7; a weak D match, TRBD1 (6 bases). CDR3 size: 13 residues. Per germline, CDR1 SGHNT and CDR2 YYREEE (reference sequence). The germline V and J ends were trimmed by 1 base and 2 bases, with 7 bases remaining between them. DNA for the CDR3: TGTGCCAGCAGCTTGACAGGGACCTACGAGCAGTACTTC. This codes for CASSLTGTYEQYF.

This rearrangement joins TRBV19 to TRBJ1-1; tentatively, D is TRBD1 (5 bases). Germline CDR1 reads LNHDA; CDR2 reads SQIVND (reference sequence). V was pared by 5 bases and J by 0 bases, with 13 bases between. The CDR3 is 15 residues long. This CDR3 reads CASSPWAGLNTEAFF. As DNA, the CDR3 is TGTGCCAGTAGTCCATGGGCAGGGTTGAACACTGAAGCTTTCTTT.

V is TRBV6-5 and J is TRBJ2-7; TRBD1 agrees at 8 bases. The CDR3 has 15 amino acids. From germline, CDR1 is MNHEY and CDR2 SVGAGI. Germline trimming cut 4 bases from V and 1 base from J; bases unmatched to any gene: 6. The CDR3 bases are TGTGCCAGCAGTTCCGGGACAGGTAATTCCTACGAGCAGTACTTC. Its protein is CASSSGTGNSYEQYF.

The gene calls are TRBV13 and TRBJ2-7, with 8 positions matching TRBD2. Germline CDR1 and CDR2: PRHDT and FYEKMQ (reference sequence). CDR3 length: 16 residues. The J segment lost 0 bases and the V segment lost 2 bases, leaving 6 bases of the junction unmatched. The CDR3 coding sequence is TGTGCCAGCAGCTTACGGGGGGGCAGAAGCTCCTACGAGCAGTACTTC. Translated, it gives CASSLRGGRSSYEQYF. Together with reference TRBV13 and TRBJ2-7, the CDR3 gives the full variable domain: AAGVIQSPRHLIKEKRETATLKCYPIPRHDTVYWYQQGPGQDPQFLISFYEKMQSDKGSIPDRFSAQQFSDYHSELNMSSLELGDSALYFCASSLRGGRSSYEQYFGPGTRLTVT.